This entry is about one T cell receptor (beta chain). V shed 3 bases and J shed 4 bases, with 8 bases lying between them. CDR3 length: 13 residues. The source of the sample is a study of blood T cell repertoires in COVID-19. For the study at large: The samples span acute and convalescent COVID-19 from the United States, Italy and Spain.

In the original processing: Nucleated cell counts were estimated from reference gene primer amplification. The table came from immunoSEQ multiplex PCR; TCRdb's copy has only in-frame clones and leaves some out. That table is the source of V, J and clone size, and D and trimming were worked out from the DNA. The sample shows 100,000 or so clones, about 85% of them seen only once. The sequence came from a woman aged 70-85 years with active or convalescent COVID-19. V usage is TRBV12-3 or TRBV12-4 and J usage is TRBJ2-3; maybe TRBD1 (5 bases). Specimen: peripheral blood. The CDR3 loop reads CASSFEQADTQYF. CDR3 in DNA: TGTGCCAGCAGTTTTGAACAGGCAGATACGCAGTATTTT.